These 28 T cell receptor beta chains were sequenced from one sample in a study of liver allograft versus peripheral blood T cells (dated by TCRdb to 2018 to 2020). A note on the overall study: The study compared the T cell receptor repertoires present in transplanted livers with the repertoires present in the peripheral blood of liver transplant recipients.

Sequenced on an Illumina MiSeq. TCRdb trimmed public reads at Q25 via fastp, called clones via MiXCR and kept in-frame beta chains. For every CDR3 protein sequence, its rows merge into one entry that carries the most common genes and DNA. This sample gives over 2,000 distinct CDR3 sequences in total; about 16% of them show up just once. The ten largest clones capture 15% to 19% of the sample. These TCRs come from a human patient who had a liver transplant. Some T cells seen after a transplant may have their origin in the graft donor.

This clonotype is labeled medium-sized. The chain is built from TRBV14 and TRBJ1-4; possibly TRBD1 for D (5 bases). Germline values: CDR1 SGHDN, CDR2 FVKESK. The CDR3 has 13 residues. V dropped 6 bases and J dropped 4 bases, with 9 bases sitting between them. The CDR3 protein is CASSRGINEKLFF. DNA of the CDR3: TGTGCCAGCAGTCGGGGGATTAATGAAAAACTGTTTTTT.

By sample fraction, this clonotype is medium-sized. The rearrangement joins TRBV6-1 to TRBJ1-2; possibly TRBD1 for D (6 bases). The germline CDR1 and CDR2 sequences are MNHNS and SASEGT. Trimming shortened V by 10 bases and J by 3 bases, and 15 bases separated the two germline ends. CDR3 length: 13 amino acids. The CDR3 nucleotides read TGTGCCACCGCACGGGGGCTCGACTATGGCTACACCTTC. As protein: CATARGLDYGYTF.

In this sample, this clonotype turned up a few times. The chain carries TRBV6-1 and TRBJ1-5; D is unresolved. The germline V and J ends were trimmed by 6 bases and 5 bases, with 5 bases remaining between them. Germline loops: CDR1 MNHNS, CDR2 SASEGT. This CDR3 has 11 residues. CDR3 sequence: CASSTYQPQHF. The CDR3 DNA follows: TGTGCCAGCAGCACTTATCAGCCCCAGCATTTT.

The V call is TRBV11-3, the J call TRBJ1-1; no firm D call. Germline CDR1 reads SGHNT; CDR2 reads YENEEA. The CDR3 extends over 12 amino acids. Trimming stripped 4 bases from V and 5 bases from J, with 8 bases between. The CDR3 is CASSSSGTEAFF. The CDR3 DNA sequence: TGTGCCAGCAGCTCGAGCGGGACTGAAGCTTTCTTT.

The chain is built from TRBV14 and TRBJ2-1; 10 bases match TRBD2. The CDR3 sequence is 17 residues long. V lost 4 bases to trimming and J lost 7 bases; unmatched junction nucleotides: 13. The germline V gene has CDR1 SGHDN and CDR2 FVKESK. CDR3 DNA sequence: TGTGCCAGCAGCCTCTTAGGGCAGGGACTAGCGAAAAATGAGCAGTTCTTC. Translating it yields CASSLLGQGLAKNEQFF.

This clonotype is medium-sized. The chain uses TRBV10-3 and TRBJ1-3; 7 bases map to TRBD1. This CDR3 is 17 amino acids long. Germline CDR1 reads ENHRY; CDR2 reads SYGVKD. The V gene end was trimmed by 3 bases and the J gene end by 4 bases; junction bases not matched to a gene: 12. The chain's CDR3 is CAISDRDSQSAGNTIYF. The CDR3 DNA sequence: TGTGCCATCAGTGACCGGGACAGTCAATCCGCAGGAAACACCATATATTTT.

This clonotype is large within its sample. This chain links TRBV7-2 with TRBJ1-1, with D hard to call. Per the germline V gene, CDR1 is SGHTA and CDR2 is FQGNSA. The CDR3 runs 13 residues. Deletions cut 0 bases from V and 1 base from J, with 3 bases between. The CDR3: CASSLAGNTEAFF. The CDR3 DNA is TGTGCCAGCAGCTTAGCGGGGAACACTGAAGCTTTCTTT.

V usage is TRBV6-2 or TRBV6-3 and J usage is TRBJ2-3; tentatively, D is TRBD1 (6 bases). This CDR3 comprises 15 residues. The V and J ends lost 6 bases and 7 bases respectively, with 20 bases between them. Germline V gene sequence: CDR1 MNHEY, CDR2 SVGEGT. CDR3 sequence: CASRSKTGPGYTQYF. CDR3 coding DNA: TGTGCCAGCAGATCCAAGACAGGTCCAGGGTATACGCAGTATTTT.

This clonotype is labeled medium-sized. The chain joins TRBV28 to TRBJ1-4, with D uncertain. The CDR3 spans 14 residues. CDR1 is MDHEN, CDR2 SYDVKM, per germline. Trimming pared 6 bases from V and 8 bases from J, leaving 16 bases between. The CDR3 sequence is CASSRGFAGEKLFF. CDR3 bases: TGTGCCAGCAGCCGGGGATTTGCGGGCGAAAAACTGTTTTTT.

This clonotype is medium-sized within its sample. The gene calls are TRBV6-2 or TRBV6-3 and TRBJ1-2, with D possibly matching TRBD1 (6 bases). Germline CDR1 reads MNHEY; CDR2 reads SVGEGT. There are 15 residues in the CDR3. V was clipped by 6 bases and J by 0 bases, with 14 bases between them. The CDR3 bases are TGTGCCAGCAGGCAGACAGGAGAAGCTAACTATGGCTACACCTTC. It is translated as CASRQTGEANYGYTF.

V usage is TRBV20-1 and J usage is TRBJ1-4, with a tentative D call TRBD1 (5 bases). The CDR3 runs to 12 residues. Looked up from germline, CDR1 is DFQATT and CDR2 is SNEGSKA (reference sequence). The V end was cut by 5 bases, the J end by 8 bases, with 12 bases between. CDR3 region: CSALGGKEKLFF. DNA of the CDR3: TGCAGTGCTCTGGGGGGAAAGGAAAAACTGTTTTTT.

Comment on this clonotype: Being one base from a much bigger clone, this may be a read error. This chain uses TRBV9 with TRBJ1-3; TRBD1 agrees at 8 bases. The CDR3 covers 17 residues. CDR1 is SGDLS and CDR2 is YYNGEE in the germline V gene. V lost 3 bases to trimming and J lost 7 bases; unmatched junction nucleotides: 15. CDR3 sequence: CASSASPQGAYSNTIYF. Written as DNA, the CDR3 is TGTGCCAGCAGCGCCTCCCCTCAGGGGGCTTATAGTAACACCATATATTTT. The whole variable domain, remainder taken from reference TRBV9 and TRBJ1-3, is DSGVTQTPKHLITATGQRVTLRCSPRSGDLSVYWYQQSLDQGLQFLIQYYNGEERAKGNILERFSAQQFPDLHSELNLSSLELGDSALYFCASSASPQGAYSNTIYFGEGSWLTVV.

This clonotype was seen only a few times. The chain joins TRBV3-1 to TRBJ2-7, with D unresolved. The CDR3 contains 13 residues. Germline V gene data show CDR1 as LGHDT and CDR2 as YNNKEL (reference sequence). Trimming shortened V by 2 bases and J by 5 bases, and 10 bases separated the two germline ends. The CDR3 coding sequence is TGTGCCAGCAGCCAAAGGCCTTCGGACGAGCAGTACTTC. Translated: CASSQRPSDEQYF.

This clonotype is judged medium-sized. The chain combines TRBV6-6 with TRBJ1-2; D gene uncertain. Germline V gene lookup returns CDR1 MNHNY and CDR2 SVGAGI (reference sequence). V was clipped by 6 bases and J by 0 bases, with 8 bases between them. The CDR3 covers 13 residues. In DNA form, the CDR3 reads TGTGCCAGCAGAGCCGGGTCTAACTATGGCTACACCTTC. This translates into CASRAGSNYGYTF.

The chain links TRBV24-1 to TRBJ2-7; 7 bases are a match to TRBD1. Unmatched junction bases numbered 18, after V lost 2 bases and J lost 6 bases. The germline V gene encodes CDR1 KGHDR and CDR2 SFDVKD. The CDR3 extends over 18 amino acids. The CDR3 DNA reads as TGTGCCACCAGTGATTCACCCCCAGCGACAGGGAAATGCGGCGAGCAGTACGTC. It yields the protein CATSDSPPATGKCGEQYV.

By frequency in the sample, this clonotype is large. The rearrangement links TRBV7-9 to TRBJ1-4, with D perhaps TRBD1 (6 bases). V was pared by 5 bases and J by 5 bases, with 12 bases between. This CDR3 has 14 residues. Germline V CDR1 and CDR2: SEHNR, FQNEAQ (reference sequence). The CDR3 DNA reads TGTGCCAGCAGCAGGACAGCCGAGAATGAAAAACTGTTTTTT. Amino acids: CASSRTAENEKLFF.

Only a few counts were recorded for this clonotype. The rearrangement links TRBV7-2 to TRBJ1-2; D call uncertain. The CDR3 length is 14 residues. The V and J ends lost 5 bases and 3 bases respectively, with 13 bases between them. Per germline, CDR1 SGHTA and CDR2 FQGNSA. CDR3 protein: CASSPFRVDYGYTF. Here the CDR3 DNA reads TGTGCCAGCAGCCCGTTTCGGGTGGACTATGGCTACACCTTC.

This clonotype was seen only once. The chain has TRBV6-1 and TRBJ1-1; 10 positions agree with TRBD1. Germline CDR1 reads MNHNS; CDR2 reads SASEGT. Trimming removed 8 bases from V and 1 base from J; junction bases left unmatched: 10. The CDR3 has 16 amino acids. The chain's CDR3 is CASHPGQGMENTEAFF. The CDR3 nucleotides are TGTGCCAGCCACCCGGGACAGGGGATGGAGAACACTGAAGCTTTCTTT.

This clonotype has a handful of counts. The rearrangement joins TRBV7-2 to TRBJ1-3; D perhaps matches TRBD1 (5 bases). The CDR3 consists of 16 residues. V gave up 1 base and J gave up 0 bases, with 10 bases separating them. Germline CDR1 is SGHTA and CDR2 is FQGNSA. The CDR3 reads CASSLGRASSGNTIYF. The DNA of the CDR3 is TGTGCCAGCAGCTTAGGCAGGGCGAGCTCTGGAAACACCATATATTTT. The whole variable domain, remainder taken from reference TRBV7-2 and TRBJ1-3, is GAGVSQSPSNKVTEKGKDVELRCDPISGHTALYWYRQSLGQGLEFLIYFQGNSAPDKSGLPSDRFSAERTGGSVSTLTIQRTQQEDSAVYLCASSLGRASSGNTIYFGEGSWLTVV.

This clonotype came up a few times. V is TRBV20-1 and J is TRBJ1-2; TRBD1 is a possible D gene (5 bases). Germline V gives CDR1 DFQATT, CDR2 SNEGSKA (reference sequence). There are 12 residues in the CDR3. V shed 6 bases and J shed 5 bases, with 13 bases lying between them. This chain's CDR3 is CSAHPPGYGYTF. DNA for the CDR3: TGCAGTGCACATCCACCAGGGTATGGCTACACCTTC.

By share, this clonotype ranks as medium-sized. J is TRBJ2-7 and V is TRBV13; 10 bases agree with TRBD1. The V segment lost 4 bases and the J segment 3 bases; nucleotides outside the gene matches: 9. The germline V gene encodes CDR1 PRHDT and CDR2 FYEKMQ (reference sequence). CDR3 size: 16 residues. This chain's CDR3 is CASSSSQRTGGYEQYF. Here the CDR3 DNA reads TGTGCCAGCAGCTCAAGCCAACGGACAGGGGGCTACGAGCAGTACTTC.

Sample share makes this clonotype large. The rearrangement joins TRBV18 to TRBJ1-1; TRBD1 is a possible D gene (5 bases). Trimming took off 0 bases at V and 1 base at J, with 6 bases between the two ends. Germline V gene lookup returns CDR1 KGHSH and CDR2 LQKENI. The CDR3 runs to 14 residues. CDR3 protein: CASSPPQGNTEAFF. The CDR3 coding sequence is TGTGCCAGCTCACCACCCCAGGGGAACACTGAAGCTTTCTTT.

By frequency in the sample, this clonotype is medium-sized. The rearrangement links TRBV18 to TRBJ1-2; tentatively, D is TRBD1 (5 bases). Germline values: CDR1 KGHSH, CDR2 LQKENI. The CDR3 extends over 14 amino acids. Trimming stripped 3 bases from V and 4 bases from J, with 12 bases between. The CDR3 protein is CASSPGTDLYGYTF. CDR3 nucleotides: TGTGCCAGCTCACCGGGGACCGACCTCTATGGCTACACCTTC. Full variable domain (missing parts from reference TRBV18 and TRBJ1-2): NAGVMQNPRHLVRRRGQEARLRCSPMKGHSHVYWYRQLPEEGLKFMVYLQKENIIDESGMPKERFSAEFPKEGPSILRIQQVVRGDSAAYFCASSPGTDLYGYTFGSGTRLTVV.

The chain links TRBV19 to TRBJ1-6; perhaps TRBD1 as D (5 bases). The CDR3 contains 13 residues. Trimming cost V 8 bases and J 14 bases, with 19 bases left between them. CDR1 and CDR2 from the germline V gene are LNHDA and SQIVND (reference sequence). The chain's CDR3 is CASGDGQLGALHF. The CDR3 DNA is TGTGCCAGTGGCGACGGGCAGTTAGGGGCCCTCCACTTT.

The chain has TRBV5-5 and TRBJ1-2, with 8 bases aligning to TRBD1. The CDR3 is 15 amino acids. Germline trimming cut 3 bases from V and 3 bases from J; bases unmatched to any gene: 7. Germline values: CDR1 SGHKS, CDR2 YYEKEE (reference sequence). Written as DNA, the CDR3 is TGTGCCAGCAGCTCCAGCGGACAGGGAGACTATGGCTACACCTTC. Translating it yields CASSSSGQGDYGYTF.

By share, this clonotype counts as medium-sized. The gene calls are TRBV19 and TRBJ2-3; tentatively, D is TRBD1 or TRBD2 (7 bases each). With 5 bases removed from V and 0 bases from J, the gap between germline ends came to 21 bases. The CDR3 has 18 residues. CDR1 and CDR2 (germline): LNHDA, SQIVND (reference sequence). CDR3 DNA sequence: TGTGCCAGTAGTTCCTATCAAACCAGGGGGGGGAGCACAGATACGCAGTATTTT. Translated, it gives CASSSYQTRGGSTDTQYF.

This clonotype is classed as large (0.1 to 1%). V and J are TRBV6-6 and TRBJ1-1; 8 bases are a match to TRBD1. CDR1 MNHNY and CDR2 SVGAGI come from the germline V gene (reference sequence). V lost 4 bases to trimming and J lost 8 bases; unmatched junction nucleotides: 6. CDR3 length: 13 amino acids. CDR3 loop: CASSFGTGSEAFF. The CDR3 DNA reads TGTGCCAGCAGTTTCGGGACAGGATCCGAAGCTTTCTTT.

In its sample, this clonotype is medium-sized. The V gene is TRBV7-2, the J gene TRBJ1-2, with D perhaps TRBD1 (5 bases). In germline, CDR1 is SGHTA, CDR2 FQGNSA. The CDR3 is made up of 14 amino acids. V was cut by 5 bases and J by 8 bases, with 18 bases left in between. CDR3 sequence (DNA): TGTGCCAGCAGCCTAGATAGGAGGGGACGGGGCTACACCTTC. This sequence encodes CASSLDRRGRGYTF.